The present T cell receptor (beta chain) was sequenced within a study of tumor-infiltrating lymphocytes in oesophageal squamous cell carcinoma. Each CDR3 protein gets one entry after TCRdb re-called the PCR reads with MiXCR. This table holds just under 20,000 distinct CDR3 sequences, around 43% found once. Germline CDR1 MNHNY, CDR2 SVGAGI (reference sequence). The CDR3 is 15 residues long. This TCR was recovered from a male donor with esophageal squamous cell carcinoma. The chain uses TRBV6-6 and TRBJ2-7, with D perhaps matching TRBD2 (5 bases). The J call may be mistaken, given a closer DNA end match to TRBJ2-1. Sample: normal esophageal tissue next to the tumor. CDR3 amino acids: CASSLASSSYNEQFF. For the CDR3, the DNA is TGTGCCAGCAGTTTAGCGTCGAGCTCCTACAATGAGCAGTTCTTC.